This T cell receptor (beta chain) was observed in a study of T cell responses to AZD1222 COVID-19 vaccine. Study findings and constraints: Donors were mostly white British, more females; clonal diversity possibly underestimated. No repertoire was sampled before or during the peak T cell response, only after it. Only a handful of AZD1222 recipients tested seropositive at baseline.

Sequenced by immunoSEQ multiplex PCR; TCRdb stores in-frame clones only, minus some. The sample has 100,000 to 120,000 clones, more than 75% seen once. As to this clone: Its antigen is still unknown.

The V segment lost 1 base and the J segment 4 bases; nucleotides outside the gene matches: 3. The germline V gene has CDR1 SGHTA and CDR2 FQGTGA. The CDR3 covers 15 residues. The genes are TRBV7-3 and TRBJ2-1; the match to TRBD2 covers 8 bases. The sample in question was peripheral blood, obtained on day 0 of AZD1222 vaccination. This TCR came from an adult in good health. As DNA, the CDR3 is TGTGCCAGCAGCTTAATCCCGGGAGGGTACAATGAGCAGTTCTTC. Translating gives CASSLIPGGYNEQFF.